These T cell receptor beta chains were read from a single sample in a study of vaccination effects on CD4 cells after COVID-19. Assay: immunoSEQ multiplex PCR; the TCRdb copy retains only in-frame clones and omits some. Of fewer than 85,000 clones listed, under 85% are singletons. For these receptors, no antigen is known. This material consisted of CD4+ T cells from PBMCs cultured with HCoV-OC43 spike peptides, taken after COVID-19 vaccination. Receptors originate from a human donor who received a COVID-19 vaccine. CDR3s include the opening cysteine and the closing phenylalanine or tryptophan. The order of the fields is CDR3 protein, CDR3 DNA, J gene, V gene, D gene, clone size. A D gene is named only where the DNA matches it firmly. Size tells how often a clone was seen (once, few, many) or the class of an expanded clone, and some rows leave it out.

CASSKNTGNEKLFF	TGTGCCAGCAGCAAAAATACGGGTAATGAAAAACTGTTTTTT	TRBJ1-4	TRBV7-2	-	once
CASERGGGSAGTDTQYF	TGCGCCAGCGAGAGAGGGGGGGGCTCGGCTGGCACAGATACGCAGTATTTT	TRBJ2-3	TRBV10-1	-	few
CASRGTAGPVYGYTF	TGTGCCAGCAGGGGGACAGCGGGTCCGGTCTATGGCTACACCTTC	TRBJ1-2	TRBV2	TRBD1	few
CATSRDLDRVDTQYF	TGTGCCACCAGCAGAGATCTTGACAGGGTGGATACGCAGTATTTT	TRBJ2-3	TRBV15	TRBD1	-
CATSRPTGLGYGYTF	TGTGCCACCAGCAGGCCGACAGGGCTTGGCTATGGCTACACCTTC	TRBJ1-2	TRBV15	TRBD1	-
CASSQDLGRFQTKNIQYF	TGCGCCAGCAGCCAAGATTTGGGCCGATTTCAGACCAAAAACATTCAGTACTTC	TRBJ2-4	TRBV4-1	-	-
CASAKGGTTEAFF	TGTGCCAGCGCAAAAGGGGGAACCACTGAAGCTTTCTTT	TRBJ1-1	TRBV2	-	few
CASSLGVTGNTIYF	TGCGCCAGCAGCTTGGGGGTTACTGGAAACACCATATATTTT	TRBJ1-3	TRBV5-1	-	few
CASSPQGYTEAFF	TGTGCCAGCAGCCCACAGGGGTACACTGAAGCTTTCTTT	TRBJ1-1	TRBV7-3	TRBD1	-
CASRSTANTEAFF	TGTGCCAGCAGGTCCACAGCGAACACTGAAGCTTTCTTT	TRBJ1-1	TRBV6-5	-	-
CASSLDRGNTEAFF	TGCGCCAGCAGCTTGGACAGGGGGAACACTGAAGCTTTCTTT	TRBJ1-1	TRBV5-1	TRBD1	few
CASSLEPSYTDTQYF	TGCGCCAGCAGCTTGGAACCGTCCTACACAGATACGCAGTATTTT	TRBJ2-3	TRBV5-1	-	-
CASSFRSSGTDTQYF	TGTGCCAGCAGCTTTCGCTCTAGCGGAACAGATACGCAGTATTTT	TRBJ2-3	TRBV5-6	TRBD2	few
CASSYSGGLNQPQHF	TGTGCCAGCAGTTACTCGGGGGGATTGAATCAGCCCCAGCATTTT	TRBJ1-5	TRBV6-5	-	-
CATSDPRWLNEKLFF	TGTGCCACCAGTGATCCACGGTGGTTGAATGAAAAACTGTTTTTT	TRBJ1-4	TRBV24-1	-	once
CASSRAILNEKLFF	TGTGCCAGTAGTAGGGCCATCCTGAATGAAAAACTGTTTTTT	TRBJ1-4	TRBV19	-	-
CASSLRGSTDTQYF	TGCGCCAGCAGCTTAAGGGGAAGCACAGATACGCAGTATTTT	TRBJ2-3	TRBV5-1	-	-